The clone carrying this T cell receptor beta chain came up once. The data were obtained in a study of blood T cell repertoires in COVID-19. Turning to the study itself: There were acute and convalescent COVID-19 samples, and they came from the United States, Italy and Spain. Sample material is recorded as cDNA or gDNA derived from T cells, B-cell-depleted T cells, or PBMCs.

Per the original methods: Nucleated cell counts were estimated from reference gene primer amplification. Generated by immunoSEQ multiplex PCR, the TCRdb table keeps only in-frame clones and is missing some. That table is the source of V, J and clone size, and D and trimming were worked out from the DNA. This table has some 47,000 clones, 86% appearing once. Trimming at V came to 2 bases and at J to 7 bases, leaving 1 base not matched to a gene. CDR1 is MNHNS, CDR2 SASEGT, per germline. The CDR3 totals 12 residues. V usage is TRBV6-1 and J usage is TRBJ1-2; 7 positions agree with TRBD1. The clonotype was recovered from a woman between 55 and 75 years old with acute or convalescent COVID-19. The sample taken for sequencing was peripheral blood. The CDR3 DNA reads TGTGCCAGCAGTGAACAGGGGGGTGGCTACACCTTC. Encoded protein: CASSEQGGGYTF.